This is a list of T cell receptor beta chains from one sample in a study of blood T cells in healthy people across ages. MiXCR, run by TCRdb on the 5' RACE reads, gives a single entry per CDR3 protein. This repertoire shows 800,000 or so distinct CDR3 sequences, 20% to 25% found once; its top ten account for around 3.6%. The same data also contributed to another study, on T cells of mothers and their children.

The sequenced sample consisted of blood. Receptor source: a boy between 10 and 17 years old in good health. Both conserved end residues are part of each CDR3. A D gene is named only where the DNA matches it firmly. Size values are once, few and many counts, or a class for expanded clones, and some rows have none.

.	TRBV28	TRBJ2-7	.	CASSPALRAYEQYF	TGTGCCAGCAGTCCCGCCCTGAGAGCCTACGAGCAGTACTTC
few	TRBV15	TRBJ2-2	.	CATSRDIRRAGGELFF	TGTGCCACCAGCAGGGACATCAGGAGGGCGGGAGGGGAGCTGTTTTTT
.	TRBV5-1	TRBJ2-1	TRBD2	CASSRGGSRNEQFF	TGCGCCAGCAGCCGGGGGGGTAGTCGCAATGAGCAGTTCTTC
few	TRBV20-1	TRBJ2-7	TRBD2	CSAGAVLAASSYGQYF	TGCAGTGCTGGGGCCGTACTAGCGGCGAGCTCCTACGGGCAGTACTTC
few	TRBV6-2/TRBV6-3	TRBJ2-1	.	CASSSQGNNEQFF	TGTGCCAGCAGTTCGCAGGGGAACAATGAGCAGTTCTTC
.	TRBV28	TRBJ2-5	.	CASSFGRDVTYQETQYF	TGTGCCAGCAGCTTCGGTCGGGACGTCACGTACCAAGAGACCCAGTACTTC
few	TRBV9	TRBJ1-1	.	CASSVLTAGTPNTEAFF	TGTGCCAGCAGCGTCCTTACTGCCGGGACACCGAACACTGAAGCTTTCTTT
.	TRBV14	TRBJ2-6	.	CASRAGALSGANVLTF	TGTGCCAGCAGAGCAGGGGCCCTCTCTGGGGCCAACGTCCTGACTTTC
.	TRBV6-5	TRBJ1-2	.	CASSYSGSRSGYTF	TGTGCCAGCAGTTACTCGGGGAGCAGAAGTGGCTACACCTTC
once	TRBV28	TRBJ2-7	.	CASSPRGAGPPDEQYF	TGTGCCAGCAGTCCTAGGGGGGCGGGGCCCCCAGACGAGCAGTACTTC
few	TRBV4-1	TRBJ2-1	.	CASSQSTDYEQFF	TGCGCCAGCAGCCAATCAACTGACTATGAGCAGTTCTTC
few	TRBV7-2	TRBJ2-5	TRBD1	CASSLSGTGIRETQYF	TGTGCCAGCAGCCTATCCGGGACAGGGATTCGAGAGACCCAGTACTTC
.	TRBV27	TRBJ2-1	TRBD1	CASSLTGQGHNEQFF	TGTGCCAGCAGTTTAACTGGACAGGGCCACAATGAGCAGTTCTTC
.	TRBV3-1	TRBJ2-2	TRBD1	CATGTVTGELFF	TGTGCCACGGGGACAGTGACCGGGGAGCTGTTTTTT
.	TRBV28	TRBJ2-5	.	CASSFLFAGTETQYF	TGTGCCAGCAGTTTCTTGTTTGCAGGGACAGAGACCCAGTACTTC
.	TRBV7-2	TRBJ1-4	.	CASSDSFISEKLFF	TGTGCCAGCAGCGACAGTTTTATCTCTGAAAAACTGTTTTTT
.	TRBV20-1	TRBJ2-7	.	CSATRLQGVSYEQYF	TGCAGTGCTACCCGTCTACAGGGAGTTTCCTACGAGCAGTACTTC
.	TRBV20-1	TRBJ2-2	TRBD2	CSALGLARELFF	TGCAGTGCCTTGGGACTAGCCAGGGAGCTGTTTTTT
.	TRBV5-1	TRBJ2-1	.	CASSLPSDEQFF	TGCGCCAGCAGCTTACCTAGCGATGAGCAGTTCTTC
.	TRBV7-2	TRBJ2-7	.	CASSLGIRYEQYF	TGTGCCAGCAGCTTAGGTATACGGTACGAGCAGTACTTC
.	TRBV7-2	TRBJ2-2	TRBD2	CASRDSGGTGELFF	TGTGCCAGCAGGGATAGCGGGGGCACCGGGGAGCTGTTTTTT
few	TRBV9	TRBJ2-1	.	CASSPSSGRLVEQFF	TGTGCCAGCAGCCCGAGCAGCGGGCGCCTCGTTGAGCAGTTCTTC
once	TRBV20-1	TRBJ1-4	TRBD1	CSAWTGTGNEKLFF	TGCAGTGCTTGGACCGGGACAGGGAACGAAAAACTGTTTTTT
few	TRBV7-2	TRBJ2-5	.	CASSLSAVSGGQETQYF	TGTGCCAGCAGCTTATCGGCGGTCTCAGGAGGCCAAGAGACCCAGTACTTC
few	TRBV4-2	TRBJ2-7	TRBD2	CASSQPGLASSYEQYF	TGTGCCAGCAGCCAACCGGGACTAGCCTCGTCCTACGAGCAGTACTTC
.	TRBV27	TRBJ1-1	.	CASRNPGVTEAFF	TGTGCCAGCAGGAACCCAGGGGTCACTGAAGCTTTCTTT
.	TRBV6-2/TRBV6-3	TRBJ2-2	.	CASRGVSGTGELFF	TGTGCCAGCAGGGGGGTTTCGGGCACCGGGGAGCTGTTTTTT
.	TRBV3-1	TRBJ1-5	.	CASSQLPHGGEPQHF	TGTGCCAGCAGCCAACTACCCCACGGGGGTGAGCCCCAGCATTTT
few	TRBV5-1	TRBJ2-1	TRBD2	CASSLGGSGVNNEQFF	TGCGCCAGCAGCTTGGGCGGGAGTGGGGTAAACAATGAGCAGTTCTTC
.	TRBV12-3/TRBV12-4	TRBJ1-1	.	CASSLLGIKAFF	TGTGCCAGCAGTTTACTGGGAATAAAAGCTTTCTTT
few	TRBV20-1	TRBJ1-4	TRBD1	CSASKRDRAEKLFF	TGCAGTGCGTCAAAGCGGGACAGAGCCGAAAAACTGTTTTTT
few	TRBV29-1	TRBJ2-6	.	CSVDQPSSGANVLTF	TGCAGCGTCGACCAACCTAGCTCTGGGGCCAACGTCCTGACTTTC
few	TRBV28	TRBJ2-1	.	CASMGGPFNEQFF	TGTGCCAGCATGGGGGGTCCTTTCAATGAGCAGTTCTTC
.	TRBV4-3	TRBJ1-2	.	CASSQDTALNYGYTF	TGCGCCAGCAGCCAAGATACAGCTTTAAACTATGGCTACACCTTC
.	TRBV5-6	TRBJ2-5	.	CASTSTGRSWETQYF	TGTGCCAGCACCTCGACAGGCCGGAGTTGGGAGACCCAGTACTTC
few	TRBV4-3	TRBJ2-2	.	CASSQDVGTSIPGELFF	TGCGCCAGCAGCCAAGACGTGGGGACAAGTATCCCCGGGGAGCTGTTTTTT